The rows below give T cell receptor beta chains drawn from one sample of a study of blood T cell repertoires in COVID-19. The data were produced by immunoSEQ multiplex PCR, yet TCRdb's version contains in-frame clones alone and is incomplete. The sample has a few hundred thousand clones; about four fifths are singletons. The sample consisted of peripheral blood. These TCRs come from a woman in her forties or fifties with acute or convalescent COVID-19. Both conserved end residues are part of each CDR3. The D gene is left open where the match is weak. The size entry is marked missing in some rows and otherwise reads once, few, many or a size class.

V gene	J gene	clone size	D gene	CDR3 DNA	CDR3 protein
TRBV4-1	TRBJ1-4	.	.	TGCGCCAGCAGCCCGATACAGGGAGATAATGAAAAACTGTTTTTT	CASSPIQGDNEKLFF
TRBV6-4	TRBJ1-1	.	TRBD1	TGTGCCAGCAGTGGTCCGGGACAGGGGGCGATAAAGACTGAAGCTTTCTTT	CASSGPGQGAIKTEAFF
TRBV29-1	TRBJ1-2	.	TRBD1	TGCAGCGTTGAAGTTGCGGGGACAGCGAGTTCCGTAATTCCCTACGGCTACACCTTC	CSVEVAGTASSVIPYGYTF
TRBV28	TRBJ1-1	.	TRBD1	TGTGCCAGTGGACAGGTGAACACTGAAGCTTTCTTT	CASGQVNTEAFF
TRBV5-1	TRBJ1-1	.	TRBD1	TGCGCCAGCAGCAATGGACAGGGGGCTGAAGCTTTCTTT	CASSNGQGAEAFF
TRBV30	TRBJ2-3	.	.	TGTGCCTGCCCCGGGTTGTTTGCTAGCACAGATACGCAGTATTTT	CACPGLFASTDTQYF
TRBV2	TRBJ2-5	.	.	TGTGCCAGCAGTGAAGTGACAGCCCAAGAGACCCAGTACTTC	CASSEVTAQETQYF
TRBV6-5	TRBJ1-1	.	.	TGTGCCAGCACCCTCCTAGGCGGATCCGATAAAGCTTTCTTT	CASTLLGGSDKAFF
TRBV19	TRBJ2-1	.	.	TGTGCCACAACGGCGGACTCCGGGCCTTCCTTTTACAATGAGCAGTTCTTC	CATTADSGPSFYNEQFF
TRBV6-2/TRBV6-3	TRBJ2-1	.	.	TGTGCCAGCAGTTACAGAAGATCTACAGATGAGCAGTTCTTC	CASSYRRSTDEQFF
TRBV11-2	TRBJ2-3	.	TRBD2	TGTGCCAGCAGCTTTCGAAGCGGGAGGACAGATACGCAGTATTTT	CASSFRSGRTDTQYF
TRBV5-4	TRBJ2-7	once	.	TGTGCCAGCAGCTTCCTCCTGACTAATTCCCCGAGGGAGCAGTACTTC	CASSFLLTNSPREQYF
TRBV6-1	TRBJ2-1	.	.	TGTGCCAGCAGTGACACAGGGGGAGGGAACTCCTACAATGAGCAGTTCTTC	CASSDTGGGNSYNEQFF
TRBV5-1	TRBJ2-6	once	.	TGCGCCAGCAGCTTGAACGGGAACTCTGGGGCCAACGTCCTGACTTTC	CASSLNGNSGANVLTF
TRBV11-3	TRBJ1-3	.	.	TGTGCCAGCAGCCTAAACTCTGGAAACACCATATATTTT	CASSLNSGNTIYF
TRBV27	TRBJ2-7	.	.	TGTGCCAGCAGTTTCTCACTCTCCTACGAGCAGTACTTC	CASSFSLSYEQYF
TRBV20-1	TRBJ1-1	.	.	TGCAGTGGAACAGGGCCCACTGAAGCTTTCTTT	CSGTGPTEAFF
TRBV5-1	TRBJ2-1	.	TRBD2	TGCGCCAGCAGCTTGGAAGTGACTAGCGTAAGCTTGGGTGAGCAGTTCTTC	CASSLEVTSVSLGEQFF
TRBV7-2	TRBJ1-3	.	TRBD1	TGTGCCAGCAGCCCACCGGGACAGGGTCTTCACACCATATATTTT	CASSPPGQGLHTIYF
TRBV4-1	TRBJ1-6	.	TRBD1	TGCGCCAGCAGGGGGGACAGGGGAAGTTCACCCCTCCACTTT	CASRGDRGSSPLHF
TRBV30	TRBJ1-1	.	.	TGTGCCTGGGGCATGAACACTGAAGCTTTCTTT	CAWGMNTEAFF
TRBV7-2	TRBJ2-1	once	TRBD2	TGTGCCAGCAGCTCGCGACTAGCGGGGAAGGATGAGCAGTTCTTC	CASSSRLAGKDEQFF
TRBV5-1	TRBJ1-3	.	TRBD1	TGCGCCAGCAGCAGGGACAGCTTATTCTCTGGAAACACCATATATTTT	CASSRDSLFSGNTIYF
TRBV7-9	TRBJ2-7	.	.	TGTGCCAGCAGCTCCGTGGACAGCTACGAGCAGTACTTC	CASSSVDSYEQYF
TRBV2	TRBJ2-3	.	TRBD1	TGTGCCAGCAGTGAAAGACAGGGGGAGGTAGATACGCAGTATTTT	CASSERQGEVDTQYF
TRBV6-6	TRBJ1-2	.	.	TGTGCCAGCAGTTACTCATCCGATGGCTACACCTTC	CASSYSSDGYTF
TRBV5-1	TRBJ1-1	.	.	TGCGCCAGCAAGGGGAAGGGGGACACTGAAGCTTTCTTT	CASKGKGDTEAFF
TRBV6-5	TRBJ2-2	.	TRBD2	TGTGCCAGCAGCGGACTAGCGGGGAACACCGGGGAGCTGTTTTTT	CASSGLAGNTGELFF
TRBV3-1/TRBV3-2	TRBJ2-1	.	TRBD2	TGTGCCAGCAGCCAAGTAAGCGGGGCCATTTACAATGAGCAGTTCTTC	CASSQVSGAIYNEQFF
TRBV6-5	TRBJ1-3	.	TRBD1	TGTGCCAGCAGCCGGGACAGGGGCGACGGAAACACCATATATTTT	CASSRDRGDGNTIYF
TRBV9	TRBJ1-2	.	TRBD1	TGTGCCAGCAGCGGACAGGGAGCTAACTATGGCTACACCTTC	CASSGQGANYGYTF
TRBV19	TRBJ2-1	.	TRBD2	TGTGCCAGTAACAGACGGGGAGGGAGGGACAATGAGCAGTTCTTC	CASNRRGGRDNEQFF
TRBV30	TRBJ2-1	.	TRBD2	TGTGCCTGGAGTCTTGGGACTAGCGGGTCATGGGAGCAGTTCTTC	CAWSLGTSGSWEQFF
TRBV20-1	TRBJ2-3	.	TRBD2	TGCAGTGCTAGTGCGGGACTAGCGGGGTCCCCTCAGGATACGCAGTATTTT	CSASAGLAGSPQDTQYF
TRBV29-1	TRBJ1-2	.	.	TGCAGCGTTGAAGGACAGTCCAACATTGGCGGCTACACCTTC	CSVEGQSNIGGYTF